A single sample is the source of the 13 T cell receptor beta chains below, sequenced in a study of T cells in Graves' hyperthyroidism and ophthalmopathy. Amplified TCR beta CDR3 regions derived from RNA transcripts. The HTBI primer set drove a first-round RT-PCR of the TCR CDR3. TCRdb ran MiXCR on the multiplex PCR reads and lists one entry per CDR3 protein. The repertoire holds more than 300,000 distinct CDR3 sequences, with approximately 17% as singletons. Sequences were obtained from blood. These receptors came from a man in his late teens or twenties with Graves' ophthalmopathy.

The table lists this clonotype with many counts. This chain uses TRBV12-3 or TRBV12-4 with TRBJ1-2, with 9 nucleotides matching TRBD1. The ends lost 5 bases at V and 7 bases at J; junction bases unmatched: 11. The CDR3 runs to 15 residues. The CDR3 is CASSGTGRHWPGYTF. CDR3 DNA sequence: TGTGCCAGCAGTGGGACAGGGCGGCACTGGCCTGGCTACACCTTC.

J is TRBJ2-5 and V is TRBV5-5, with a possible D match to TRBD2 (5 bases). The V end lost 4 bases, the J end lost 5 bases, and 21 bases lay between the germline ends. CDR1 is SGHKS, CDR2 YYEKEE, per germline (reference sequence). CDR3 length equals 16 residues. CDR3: CASSPSRGRREETQYF. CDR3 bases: TGTGCCAGCAGCCCCTCCCGGGGAAGGCGCGAGGAGACCCAGTACTTC. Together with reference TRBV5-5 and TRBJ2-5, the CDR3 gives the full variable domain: DAGVTQSPTHLIKTRGQQVTLRCSPISGHKSVSWYQQVLGQGPQFIFQYYEKEERGRGNFPDRFSARQFPNYSSELNVNALLLGDSALYLCASSPSRGRREETQYFGPGTRLLVL.

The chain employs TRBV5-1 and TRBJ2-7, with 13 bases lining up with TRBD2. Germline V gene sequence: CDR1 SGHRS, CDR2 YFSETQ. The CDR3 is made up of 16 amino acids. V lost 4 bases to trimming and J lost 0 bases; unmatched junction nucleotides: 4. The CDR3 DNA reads TGCGCCAGCAGCGCTGGGACTAGCGGGGTCTCCTACGAGCAGTACTTC. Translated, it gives CASSAGTSGVSYEQYF. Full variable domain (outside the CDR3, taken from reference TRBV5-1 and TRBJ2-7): KAGVTQTPRYLIKTRGQQVTLSCSPISGHRSVSWYQQTPGQGLQFLFEYFSETQRNKGNFPGRFSGRQFSNSRSEMNVSTLELGDSALYLCASSAGTSGVSYEQYFGPGTRLTVT.

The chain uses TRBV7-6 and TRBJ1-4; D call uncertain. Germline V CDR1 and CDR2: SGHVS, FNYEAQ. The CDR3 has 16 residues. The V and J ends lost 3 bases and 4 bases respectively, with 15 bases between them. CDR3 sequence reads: CASSFTLGAYNEKLFF. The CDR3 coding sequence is TGTGCCAGCAGCTTCACTCTGGGCGCTTATAATGAAAAACTGTTTTTT.

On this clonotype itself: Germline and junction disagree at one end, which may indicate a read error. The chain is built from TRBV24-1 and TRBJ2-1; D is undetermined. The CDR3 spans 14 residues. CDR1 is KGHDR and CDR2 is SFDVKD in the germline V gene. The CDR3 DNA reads TGTGCCACCGGTGACCACTCGGACGGGAATGAGCAGTTCTTC. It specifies CATGDHSDGNEQFF.

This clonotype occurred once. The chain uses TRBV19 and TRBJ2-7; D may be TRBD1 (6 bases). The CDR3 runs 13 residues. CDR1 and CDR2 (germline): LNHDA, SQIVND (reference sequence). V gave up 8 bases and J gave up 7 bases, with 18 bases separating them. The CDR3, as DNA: TGTGCCAGTGCGACTTCAGGGGAAGGGGAGCAGTACTTC. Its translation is CASATSGEGEQYF.

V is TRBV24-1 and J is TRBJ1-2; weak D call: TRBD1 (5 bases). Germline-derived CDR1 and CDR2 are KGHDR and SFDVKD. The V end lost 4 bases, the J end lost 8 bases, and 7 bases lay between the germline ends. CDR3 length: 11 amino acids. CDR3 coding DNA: TGTGCCACCAGTGAAGGGACGGGCTACACCTTC. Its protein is CATSEGTGYTF.

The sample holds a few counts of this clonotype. The CDR3 sequence is CAISSGIRTEAFF. CDR3 DNA: TGTGCCATCAGTTCAGGGATTCGGACTGAAGCTTTCTTT. The J gene is TRBJ1-1, the V gene TRBV10-3; D may be TRBD1 (5 bases). V was trimmed by 5 bases and J by 5 bases, leaving 12 bases between them. The CDR3 spans 13 residues. Looked up from germline, CDR1 is ENHRY and CDR2 is SYGVKD.

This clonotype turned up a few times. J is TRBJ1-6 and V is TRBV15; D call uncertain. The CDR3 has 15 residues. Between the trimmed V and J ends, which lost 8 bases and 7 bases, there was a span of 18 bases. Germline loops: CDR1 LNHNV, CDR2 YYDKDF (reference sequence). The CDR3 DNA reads TGTGCCACCTCGACGTCCGGGTCTGAGAATTCACCCCTCCACTTT. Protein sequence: CATSTSGSENSPLHF.

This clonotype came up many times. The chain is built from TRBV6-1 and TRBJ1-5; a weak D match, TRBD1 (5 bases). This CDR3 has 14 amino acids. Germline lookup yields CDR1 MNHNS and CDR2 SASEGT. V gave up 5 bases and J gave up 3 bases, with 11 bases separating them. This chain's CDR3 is CASSSRQYNQPQHF. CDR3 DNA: TGTGCCAGCAGTTCTAGACAGTACAATCAGCCCCAGCATTTT.

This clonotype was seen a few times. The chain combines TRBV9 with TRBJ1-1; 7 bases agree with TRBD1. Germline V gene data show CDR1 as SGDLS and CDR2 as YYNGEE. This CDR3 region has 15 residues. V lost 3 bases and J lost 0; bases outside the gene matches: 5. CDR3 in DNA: TGTGCCAGCAGCGCCGGGGACAGCATGAACACTGAAGCTTTCTTT. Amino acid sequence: CASSAGDSMNTEAFF.

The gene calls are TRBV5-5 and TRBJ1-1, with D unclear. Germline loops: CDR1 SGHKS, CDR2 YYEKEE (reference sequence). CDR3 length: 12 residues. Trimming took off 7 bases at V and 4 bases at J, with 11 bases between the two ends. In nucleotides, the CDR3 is TGTGCCAGCTGGGTAGTAGGCACTGAAGCTTTCTTT. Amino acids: CASWVVGTEAFF.

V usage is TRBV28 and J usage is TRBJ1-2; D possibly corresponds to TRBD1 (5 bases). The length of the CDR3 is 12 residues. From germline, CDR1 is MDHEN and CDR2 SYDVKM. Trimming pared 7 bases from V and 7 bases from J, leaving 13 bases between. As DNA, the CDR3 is TGTGCCAGCACGACAGCACCCTCTGGCTACACCTTC. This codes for CASTTAPSGYTF.